This TCR beta chain emerged from a study of T cell repertoires in cytomegalovirus infection. As for the study in general: Newly reported HLA-C-restricted and thoroughly characterized HLA-B-restricted CMV epitopes were employed.

This CDR3 is built from 16 residues. Trimming took off 0 bases at V and 0 bases at J, with 9 bases between the two ends. Looked up from germline, CDR1 is SNHLY and CDR2 is FYNNEI. Concerning this clonotype: The antigen remains unidentified.

Study-level findings and limits: There were carriers of CMV plus the relevant HLA, and cumulative public TCR beta family frequency identified them.

MiXCR was run by TCRdb on the reads, yielding one entry per CDR3 protein. The table has roughly 990,000 distinct CDR3 sequences, around 29% seen once; the top ten hold 11% to 15%. The TCR comes from a human donor in good health (CMV status not recorded). Some clones in this sample may be carry-over from other donors' samples. The chain combines TRBV2 with TRBJ2-1, with no clear D. Material: cultured CD8+ T cells from PBMCs, obtained from culture after CMV antigen stimulation. CDR3 in amino acids: CASSEAGSLSYNEQFF. CDR3 in DNA: TGTGCCAGCAGTGAAGCTGGGTCCCTCTCCTACAATGAGCAGTTCTTC.